This entry lists 21 T cell receptor beta chains sequenced from one sample in a study of OX40 agonist ivuxolimab in advanced cancers. Repertoires were generated with immunoSEQ multiplex PCR, while TCRdb's copy carries only in-frame clones and drops some. The sample comprises 60,000 to 80,000 clones, roughly four fifths of which are singletons, and about 4.8% rests with the top ten. Material: CD4+ or CD8+ T cells sorted from blood, obtained in a trial of the OX40 agonist ivuxolimab. These receptors originate from an adult with an advanced solid tumor such as melanoma, head and neck, liver or kidney cancer.

A remark on this clone: Mismatch with germline at one junction end may stem from a read error. J is TRBJ2-2 and V is TRBV5-1; D ambiguous. Germline-derived CDR1 and CDR2 are SGHRS and YFSETQ. The CDR3 has 16 amino acids. The CDR3 region has the DNA TGCGCCAGCACCTTGATGGCCGGATCGAACACCGGGGAGCTGTTTTTT. As protein: CASTLMAGSNTGELFF. Full variable domain (remainder filled in from reference TRBV5-1 and TRBJ2-2): KAGVTQTPRYLIKTRGQQVTLSCSPISGHRSVSWYQQTPGQGLQFLFEYFSETQRNKGNFPGRFSGRQFSNSRSEMNVSTLELGDSALYLCASTLMAGSNTGELFFGEGSRLTVL.

The gene calls are TRBV18 and TRBJ1-2; TRBD1 agrees at 7 bases. Trimming at V came to 4 bases and at J to 0 bases, leaving 11 bases not matched to a gene. The germline V gene has CDR1 KGHSH and CDR2 LQKENI. The CDR3 loop spans 17 amino acids. CDR3 nucleotide sequence: TGTGCCAGCTCACTCCTATCCACGGACAGGCCTAACTATGGCTACACCTTC. Translated, it gives CASSLLSTDRPNYGYTF.

The rearrangement uses TRBV6-1 and TRBJ1-5, with a tentative D call TRBD1 (5 bases). Germline CDR1 MNHNS, CDR2 SASEGT. The CDR3 extends over 12 amino acids. V gave up 10 bases and J gave up 4 bases, with 11 bases separating them. The CDR3 reads CATGVNNQPQHF. As DNA, the CDR3 is TGTGCCACGGGGGTGAATAATCAGCCCCAGCATTTT.

This chain links TRBV14 with TRBJ1-6; no clear D gene. Trimming took 0 bases from V and 9 from J, leaving 12 bases between them. CDR1 is SGHDN and CDR2 is FVKESK in the germline V gene. The CDR3 has 15 amino acids. The CDR3 coding sequence is TGTGCCAGCAGCCAAGAGAAGGTCCTCGGTTCACCCCTCCACTTT. This encodes CASSQEKVLGSPLHF.

This chain uses TRBV7-2 with TRBJ2-5, with D perhaps matching TRBD1 (6 bases). Germline-derived CDR1 and CDR2 are SGHTA and FQGNSA. This CDR3 spans 14 amino acids. Between the trimmed V and J ends, which lost 5 bases and 2 bases, there was a span of 12 bases. CDR3 protein: CASSPTGIQETQYF. Here the CDR3 DNA reads TGTGCCAGCAGCCCGACAGGTATACAAGAGACCCAGTACTTC. The full variable domain, completed using reference TRBV7-2 and TRBJ2-5, is GAGVSQSPSNKVTEKGKDVELRCDPISGHTALYWYRQSLGQGLEFLIYFQGNSAPDKSGLPSDRFSAERTGGSVSTLTIQRTQQEDSAVYLCASSPTGIQETQYFGPGTRLLVL.

The chain combines TRBV2 with TRBJ1-1; TRBD1 matches 7 bases. V was pared by 5 bases and J by 1 base, with 1 base of the junction left unmatched. CDR3 length: 13 amino acids. Germline CDR1 and CDR2: SNHLY and FYNNEI. The CDR3 nucleotides read TGTGCCAGCAGTCAGGGGGAGAACACTGAAGCTTTCTTT. This codes for CASSQGENTEAFF.

This rearrangement joins TRBV19 to TRBJ2-1; weak D call: TRBD1 (7 bases). V lost 2 bases, J lost 4 bases, and 12 bases lay in between. The CDR3 contains 15 residues. Germline assignment: CDR1 LNHDA and CDR2 SQIVND (reference sequence). The CDR3: CASSIQGGAYNEQFF. Here the CDR3 DNA reads TGTGCCAGTAGTATACAGGGGGGTGCTTACAATGAGCAGTTCTTC.

The V and J genes are TRBV27 and TRBJ1-2; unclear D gene. Germline CDR1 reads MNHEY; CDR2 reads SMNVEV (reference sequence). V gave up 5 bases and J gave up 3 bases, with 16 bases separating them. The CDR3 contains 15 residues. In DNA, the CDR3 is TGTGCCAGCAGTCCCCCCGGCGGACTTCACTATGGCTACACCTTC. It yields the protein CASSPPGGLHYGYTF.

This clone turned up a few times. CDR3 loop: CASSLEGRPRETQYF. The DNA for the CDR3 is TGTGCCAGCAGCTTAGAGGGCAGGCCGAGGGAGACCCAGTACTTC. The chain links TRBV7-9 to TRBJ2-5; D gene ambiguous. Trimming pared 1 base from V and 5 bases from J, leaving 14 bases between. Germline-derived CDR1 and CDR2 are SEHNR and FQNEAQ (reference sequence). The CDR3 runs 15 residues.

This sequence joins TRBV28 and TRBJ1-2; weak D call: TRBD1 (6 bases). The V and J ends lost 6 bases and 6 bases respectively, with 20 bases between them. The germline V gene has CDR1 MDHEN and CDR2 SYDVKM. The CDR3 is 15 amino acids. CDR3 DNA: TGTGCCAGCAGCCCCGGACCGGGGGCCTACAATGGCTACACCTTC. Encoded protein: CASSPGPGAYNGYTF.

This clone showed up just a few times. V and J are TRBV10-3 and TRBJ1-6; 10 nucleotides match TRBD1. The CDR3 covers 15 residues. V dropped 2 bases and J dropped 8; count of bases not matched to a gene: 3. The germline CDR1 and CDR2 sequences are ENHRY and SYGVKD. CDR3 DNA: TGTGCCATCAGTGAGCTTGGGACAGGGGATTCACCCCTCCACTTT. This encodes CAISELGTGDSPLHF.

The gene calls are TRBV19 and TRBJ2-3, with 9 bases lining up with TRBD1. V dropped 4 bases and J dropped 2; count of bases not matched to a gene: 7. The germline V gene has CDR1 LNHDA and CDR2 SQIVND (reference sequence). This CDR3 has 16 residues. The CDR3 DNA reads TGTGCCAGTAGTAAAGCGGACAGGGGAAACACAGATACGCAGTATTTT. This encodes CASSKADRGNTDTQYF. Supplemented by reference TRBV19 and TRBJ2-3, the full variable domain reads DGGITQSPKYLFRKEGQNVTLSCEQNLNHDAMYWYRQDPGQGLRLIYYSQIVNDFQKGDIAEGYSVSREKKESFPLTVTSAQKNPTAFYLCASSKADRGNTDTQYFGPGTRLTVL.

The J gene is TRBJ2-3, the V gene TRBV5-1, with no clear D. The CDR3 runs to 14 residues. The ends were cut back, 7 bases at V and 3 bases at J, with 15 bases in the middle. CDR1 is SGHRS, CDR2 YFSETQ, per germline. Written as DNA, the CDR3 is TGCGCCAGCCGGGTGGGCTTTGGGACAGATACGCAGTATTTT. Protein: CASRVGFGTDTQYF.

The chain employs TRBV9 and TRBJ1-6; D is unresolved. V lost 4 bases to trimming and J lost 3 bases, with 11 bases between them. Germline V gene lookup returns CDR1 SGDLS and CDR2 YYNGEE. The CDR3 has 15 residues. CDR3 sequence reads: CASSPLPSYNSPLHF. CDR3 coding DNA: TGTGCCAGCAGCCCTCTCCCGAGCTATAATTCACCCCTCCACTTT.

This clone was observed a few times. The gene calls are TRBV6-1 and TRBJ1-5; no definite D call. V was trimmed by 6 bases and J by 0 bases, leaving 12 bases between them. The V gene's germline CDR1 is MNHNS and CDR2 SASEGT. The CDR3 contains 15 residues. The CDR3 protein is CASRLSHSSNQPQHF. The CDR3 DNA reads as TGTGCCAGCAGACTGTCTCACTCTAGCAATCAGCCCCAGCATTTT.

This sequence joins TRBV5-1 and TRBJ2-1; D uncertain. The CDR3 length is 13 residues. The germline V gene has CDR1 SGHRS and CDR2 YFSETQ. With 3 bases removed from V and 8 bases from J, the gap between germline ends came to 12 bases. The CDR3 loop is CASSSQVGDEQFF. DNA for the CDR3: TGCGCCAGCAGCTCCCAGGTCGGTGATGAGCAGTTCTTC. Supplemented by reference TRBV5-1 and TRBJ2-1, the full variable domain reads KAGVTQTPRYLIKTRGQQVTLSCSPISGHRSVSWYQQTPGQGLQFLFEYFSETQRNKGNFPGRFSGRQFSNSRSEMNVSTLELGDSALYLCASSSQVGDEQFFGPGTRLTVL.

V usage is TRBV9 and J usage is TRBJ2-3; 10 bases fit TRBD2. The CDR3 covers 17 residues. V was clipped by 0 bases and J by 4 bases; unmatched bases: 8. Germline-derived CDR1 and CDR2 are SGDLS and YYNGEE. This chain's CDR3 is CASSVALAGGLADTQYF. CDR3 coding DNA: TGTGCCAGCAGCGTAGCCTTAGCGGGGGGCCTAGCAGATACGCAGTATTTT.

The CDR3 loop is CASSVEGNTEAFF. DNA of the CDR3: TGTGCCAGCAGCGTCGAGGGGAACACTGAAGCTTTCTTT. The chain uses TRBV7-3 and TRBJ1-1; D call uncertain. Deletions cut 5 bases from V and 1 base from J, with 8 bases between. The germline CDR1 and CDR2 sequences are SGHTA and FQGTGA. This CDR3 comprises 13 residues.

The J gene is TRBJ1-4, the V gene TRBV7-8; the match to TRBD1 covers 10 bases. This CDR3 region has 18 residues. Trimming cost V 2 bases and J 8 bases; bases outside gene matches: 14. CDR1 and CDR2 from the germline V gene are SGHVS and FQNEAQ. The CDR3, as DNA: TGTGCCAGCAGCTTAATTCCGGGGGGACAGGGGTTGAGGGAAAAACTGTTTTTT. Residues: CASSLIPGGQGLREKLFF.

The chain uses TRBV13 and TRBJ1-4; D perhaps matches TRBD1 (5 bases). V was pared by 2 bases and J by 5 bases, with 12 bases between. Germline assignment: CDR1 PRHDT and CDR2 FYEKMQ (reference sequence). The CDR3 is 15 residues long. As DNA, the CDR3 is TGTGCCAGCAGCTTATACGGGGCAGAGAATGAAAAACTGTTTTTT. It encodes CASSLYGAENEKLFF.

The chain carries TRBV9 and TRBJ1-2; tentative D call: TRBD1 (5 bases). The V and J ends lost 0 bases and 2 bases respectively, with 5 bases between them. From germline, CDR1 is SGDLS and CDR2 YYNGEE. The CDR3 runs 13 residues. The CDR3 region has the DNA TGTGCCAGCAGCGTAGAGGGGAACTATGGCTACACCTTC. Protein: CASSVEGNYGYTF.